This TCR beta chain is drawn from a study of control samples from healthy donors and cancer patients. The method was immunoSEQ multiplex PCR; TCRdb's version includes in-frame clones alone and lacks a portion of them. The repertoire holds 100,000 to 150,000 clones, with around nine tenths as singletons. The J segment lost 6 bases and the V segment lost 3 bases, leaving 10 bases of the junction unmatched. The CDR3 covers 18 residues. The V gene's germline CDR1 is MRHNA and CDR2 SNTAGT. The sample was blood. The receptor comes from a man aged 50-60 years in good health. The rearrangement uses TRBV6-4 and TRBJ1-6; 11 nucleotides match TRBD1. Here the CDR3 reads CASSEGTGGFAGNSPLHF. The CDR3 DNA follows: TGTGCCAGCAGTGAGGGGACAGGGGGATTCGCTGGTAATTCACCCCTCCACTTT.